The 17 T cell receptor beta chains listed next were all sequenced from one sample in a study of blood T cell repertoires in COVID-19. The protocol was immunoSEQ multiplex PCR, while the TCRdb copy is restricted to in-frame clones and leaves out a portion. The table includes nearly 250,000 clones, approximately 80% detected once. Sample: peripheral blood. These TCRs come from a woman aged 80 or older with acute or convalescent COVID-19.

This CDR3 reads CASSPHRETGKFSGNTIYF. For the CDR3, the DNA is TGTGCCAGTAGCCCCCACCGCGAGACAGGGAAATTCTCTGGAAACACCATATATTTT. J is TRBJ1-3 and V is TRBV19, with 7 bases matching TRBD1. The V and J ends lost 6 bases and 0 bases, in that order; junction bases with no gene match: 17. The CDR3 has 19 residues. The germline V gene encodes CDR1 LNHDA and CDR2 SQIVND (reference sequence).

The rearrangement uses TRBV6-5 and TRBJ2-2; D is unclear. This CDR3 is built from 14 residues. V dropped 5 bases and J dropped 3 bases, with 10 bases sitting between them. CDR1 is MNHEY, CDR2 SVGAGI, per germline. The CDR3 is CASSQITDTGELFF. DNA of the CDR3: TGTGCCAGCAGTCAAATTACAGACACCGGGGAGCTGTTTTTT.

The rearrangement links TRBV19 to TRBJ2-1; a weak D match, TRBD1 (6 bases). Trimming took 4 bases from V and 0 from J, leaving 13 bases between them. The CDR3 contains 16 residues. Germline lookup yields CDR1 LNHDA and CDR2 SQIVND (reference sequence). CDR3 bases: TGTGCCAGTAGTACGACAGGTAGGACCTCCTACAATGAGCAGTTCTTC. Translated, it gives CASSTTGRTSYNEQFF.

The rearrangement joins TRBV5-1 to TRBJ1-1; D perhaps matches TRBD1 (5 bases). Germline loops: CDR1 SGHRS, CDR2 YFSETQ. The CDR3 contains 13 residues. V lost 0 bases and J lost 8, with 11 bases in between. DNA for the CDR3: TGCGCCAGCAGCTTGGGTTTCGGGGGAGAAGCTTTCTTT. Its translation: CASSLGFGGEAFF.

The rearrangement links TRBV18 to TRBJ1-1, with 10 bases identical to TRBD1. The CDR3 spans 15 residues. V shed 3 bases, J shed 1 base, and the junction held 2 bases outside the gene matches. Germline V lookup: CDR1 KGHSH, CDR2 LQKENI. The CDR3 reads CASSPDRGQNTEAFF. The DNA for the CDR3 is TGTGCCAGCTCACCCGACAGGGGGCAGAACACTGAAGCTTTCTTT.

The chain combines TRBV9 with TRBJ2-7, with 8 bases that match TRBD2. The CDR3 length is 16 residues. V gave up 0 bases and J gave up 4 bases; unmatched junction bases: 9. Germline V lookup: CDR1 SGDLS, CDR2 YYNGEE. CDR3 region: CASSVVKREMGYEQYF. The CDR3 DNA sequence: TGTGCCAGCAGCGTAGTTAAGCGGGAGATGGGTTACGAGCAGTACTTC.

The rearrangement joins TRBV4-1 to TRBJ2-5; TRBD2 matches 11 bases. The germline V gene encodes CDR1 MGHRA and CDR2 YSYEKL. The length of the CDR3 is 17 residues. J lost 4 bases, V lost 1 base, and 8 bases had no gene match. CDR3 DNA sequence: TGCGCCAGCAGCCAAGTATTTCTAACTAGCGGGAGAGAGACCCAGTACTTC. Its translation: CASSQVFLTSGRETQYF.

About this clone itself: This could be a read error, since a much larger clone is one nucleotide away. Other DNA sequences in this sample translate to the same CDR3. This sequence joins TRBV7-2 and TRBJ2-7, with a tentative D call TRBD1 (5 bases). The CDR3 extends over 12 amino acids. The germline V gene has CDR1 SGHTA and CDR2 FQGNSA. Trimming removed 3 bases at V and 4 bases at J, with 7 bases between. The CDR3, as DNA: TGTGCCAGCAGCTTTCAGGGATACGAGCAGTACTTC. Protein sequence: CASSFQGYEQYF.

V usage is TRBV6-2 or TRBV6-3 and J usage is TRBJ2-5; possible D gene TRBD2, 6 bases. The germline V gene encodes CDR1 MNHEY and CDR2 SVGEGT. Trimming shortened V by 0 bases and J by 0 bases, and 20 bases separated the two germline ends. The length of the CDR3 is 19 residues. The CDR3 DNA follows: TGTGCCAGCAGTTACTCGTCCGGGGGTATCTTTCGGGACCAAGAGACCCAGTACTTC. The encoded protein is CASSYSSGGIFRDQETQYF.

This chain uses TRBV20-1 with TRBJ1-1; D not resolved. CDR3 length: 11 amino acids. The ends were cut back, 5 bases at V and 5 bases at J, with 9 bases in the middle. CDR1 and CDR2 from the germline V gene are DFQATT and SNEGSKA (reference sequence). This CDR3 reads CSAGEQTEAFF. The CDR3 DNA follows: TGCAGTGCTGGGGAGCAGACTGAAGCTTTCTTT.

The chain joins TRBV24-1 to TRBJ2-3, with D perhaps TRBD2 (5 bases). Germline V CDR1 and CDR2: KGHDR, SFDVKD. The CDR3 totals 13 residues. V was shortened by 6 bases and J by 8 bases, with 14 bases between the two germline ends. DNA of the CDR3: TGTGCCACCAGTTACACTAGTACGGGTACGCAGTATTTT. Its translation: CATSYTSTGTQYF.

The chain employs TRBV15 and TRBJ2-7, with 7 bases fitting TRBD1. Trimming cost V 1 base and J 5 bases; bases outside gene matches: 8. CDR3 size: 15 residues. Germline values: CDR1 LNHNV, CDR2 YYDKDF (reference sequence). The CDR3 DNA reads TGTGCCACCAGCAGAGGTAGGACAGGTGGAAACGAGCAGTACTTC. Its protein is CATSRGRTGGNEQYF.

On this clone: Other DNA variants within this sample encode the same CDR3. J is TRBJ1-2 and V is TRBV5-1; D perhaps matches TRBD1 (6 bases). The CDR3 is 13 amino acids. The V end was cut by 0 bases, the J end by 4 bases, with 7 bases between. The germline CDR1 and CDR2 sequences are SGHRS and YFSETQ. In DNA, the CDR3 is TGCGCCAGCAGCTTGGGGACAGCCTATGGCTACACCTTC. Protein: CASSLGTAYGYTF.

Here the CDR3 DNA reads TGCGCCAGCAGCTTACAGGGGTTTGAGGAGCAGTACTTC. Its translation is CASSLQGFEEQYF. V and J are TRBV5-1 and TRBJ2-7; 7 bases are a match to TRBD1. J was trimmed by 7 bases and V by 2 bases; bases with no gene match: 6. Germline assignment: CDR1 SGHRS and CDR2 YFSETQ. This CDR3 region has 13 residues.

CDR3 amino acids: CASSPSGASGNTIYF. CDR3 coding DNA: TGTGCCAGCAGCCCCAGCGGGGCTTCTGGAAACACCATATATTTT. The genes are TRBV5-4 and TRBJ1-3; the D gene is possibly TRBD1 (5 bases). The germline CDR1 and CDR2 sequences are SGHNT and YYREEE (reference sequence). This CDR3 contains 15 residues. The V end lost 4 bases, the J end lost 1 base, and 12 bases lay between the germline ends.

The V call is TRBV10-3, the J call TRBJ1-1; D possibly corresponds to TRBD1 (5 bases). This CDR3 comprises 13 residues. V lost 8 bases, J lost 0 bases, and 10 bases lay in between. Germline loops: CDR1 ENHRY, CDR2 SYGVKD. The CDR3 spells CAIGPGMNTEAFF. CDR3 coding DNA: TGTGCCATCGGGCCAGGGATGAACACTGAAGCTTTCTTT.

The CDR3 region has the DNA TGTGCCAGCAGCTTGGGGGGGTTGAGCACCGGGGAGCTGTTTTTT. This codes for CASSLGGLSTGELFF. The rearrangement uses TRBV7-9 and TRBJ2-2, with 7 bases lining up with TRBD2. Germline loops: CDR1 SEHNR, CDR2 FQNEAQ (reference sequence). The length of the CDR3 is 15 residues. Trimming at V came to 3 bases and at J to 4 bases, leaving 5 bases not matched to a gene.